This entry lists 15 T cell receptor beta chains sequenced from one sample in a study of T cells in Graves' hyperthyroidism and ophthalmopathy. Authors of the study amplified TCR beta CDR3 regions from RNA transcripts. First-round RT-PCR targeting the TCR CDR3 was performed with the HTBI primer set. TCRdb processed the multiplex PCR reads anew with MiXCR; each CDR3 protein has one entry. Found here are a few hundred thousand distinct CDR3 sequences, approximately 15% of them singletons; the top ten hold under 7.5%. Sample: blood. These receptors were obtained from a woman in her twenties or thirties with Graves' hyperthyroidism.

This clonotype was counted ten times or more. CDR3 coding DNA: TGCAGTGCCCTTAAGCGGGAGGGCCGAGAGACCCAGTACTTC. This gives the protein CSALKREGRETQYF. The rearrangement links TRBV20-1 to TRBJ2-5, with 10 bases aligning to TRBD2. CDR3 length: 14 residues. Germline CDR1 and CDR2: DFQATT and SNEGSKA (reference sequence). V was pared by 6 bases and J by 4 bases, with 8 bases of the junction left unmatched.

Ten or more counts support this clonotype. V and J are TRBV14 and TRBJ2-5; no reliable D call. The V gene lost 3 bases and the J gene lost 5 bases, with 13 bases spanning the gap. This CDR3 is built from 14 residues. Germline V gives CDR1 SGHDN, CDR2 FVKESK. The CDR3 nucleotides are TGTGCCAGCAGCCACCATCCTCTCTCGGAGACCCAGTACTTC. Translation gives CASSHHPLSETQYF. Full variable domain (outside the CDR3, taken from reference TRBV14 and TRBJ2-5): EAGVTQFPSHSVIEKGQTVTLRCDPISGHDNLYWYRRVMGKEIKFLLHFVKESKQDESGMPNNRFLAERTGGTYSTLKVQPAELEDSGVYFCASSHHPLSETQYFGPGTRLLVL.

This chain joins TRBV6-5 and TRBJ2-2; 9 bases are shared with TRBD2. This CDR3 has 17 amino acids. Per germline, CDR1 MNHEY and CDR2 SVGAGI. V shed 2 bases and J 7 bases; nucleotides not matched to a gene: 11. The CDR3: CASSYHPSGKGFGELFF. The CDR3, as DNA: TGTGCCAGCAGTTACCACCCTAGCGGGAAAGGATTCGGGGAGCTGTTTTTT.

This clonotype was seen repeatedly, ten times or more. The chain uses TRBV5-1 and TRBJ2-5, with a tentative D call TRBD1 (5 bases). The length of the CDR3 is 14 residues. The V and J ends lost 4 bases and 4 bases respectively, with 14 bases between them. The germline V gene has CDR1 SGHRS and CDR2 YFSETQ. In nucleotides, the CDR3 is TGCGCCAGCAGCCCTGAAAGGGGTGGAGAGACCCAGTACTTC. This gives the protein CASSPERGGETQYF.

V is TRBV29-1 and J is TRBJ2-1, with 8 bases fitting TRBD2. From germline, CDR1 is SQVTM and CDR2 ANQGSEA. The J segment lost 7 bases and the V segment lost 2 bases, leaving 10 bases of the junction unmatched. There are 15 residues in the CDR3. The CDR3: CSVESPSGRWNEQFF. CDR3 nucleotides: TGCAGCGTTGAATCTCCCAGCGGGAGATGGAATGAGCAGTTCTTC.

This clonotype was counted many times. The rearrangement links TRBV3-1 to TRBJ2-7; 7 bases are a match to TRBD1. The length of the CDR3 is 15 residues. Germline V CDR1 and CDR2: LGHDT, YNNKEL (reference sequence). Trimming cost V 1 base and J 8 bases; bases outside gene matches: 11. The CDR3 loop is CASSQGVQGNLQQYF. Here the CDR3 DNA reads TGTGCCAGCAGCCAAGGGGTACAGGGGAACTTGCAGCAGTACTTC.

This clonotype was picked up many times. V and J are TRBV12-5 and TRBJ2-1; tentatively, D is TRBD2 (5 bases). Trimming left V 0 bases short and J 0 bases short, with 9 bases between. The CDR3 covers 16 residues. The germline gives CDR1 LGHNT, CDR2 FRNRAP. This chain's CDR3 is CASGLVVGSSYNEQFF. The CDR3 coding sequence is TGTGCTAGTGGTTTGGTCGTGGGGAGCTCCTACAATGAGCAGTTCTTC.

This clonotype was recorded many times. The J gene is TRBJ2-5, the V gene TRBV20-1; D not resolved. Germline assignment: CDR1 DFQATT and CDR2 SNEGSKA (reference sequence). The CDR3 contains 12 residues. V gave up 0 bases and J gave up 5 bases, with 7 bases separating them. The CDR3 loop is CSAREFWETQYF. Here the CDR3 DNA reads TGCAGTGCTAGAGAGTTCTGGGAGACCCAGTACTTC.

Worth noting for this clonotype: The junction departs from the called germline gene at one end, perhaps through a read error. The rearrangement joins TRBV5-5 to TRBJ2-1, with D possibly TRBD2 on 7 matching bases. The CDR3 has 15 residues. The germline V gene encodes CDR1 SGHKS and CDR2 YYEKEE (reference sequence). The CDR3 coding sequence is TGCGCCAGCAGCAGGGAGGGGGGGCCGGCCAATGAGCAGTTCTTC. It codes for CASSREGGPANEQFF. The entire variable domain, with the rest obtained from reference TRBV5-5 and TRBJ2-1, is as follows: DAGVTQSPTHLIKTRGQQVTLRCSPISGHKSVSWYQQVLGQGPQFIFQYYEKEERGRGNFPDRFSARQFPNYSSELNVNALLLGDSALYLCASSREGGPANEQFFGPGTRLTVL.

This clonotype was counted between two and nine times. A much larger clone differs by one base, so this may be a read error. The rearrangement joins TRBV3-1 to TRBJ2-7; 7 nucleotides align to TRBD1. Germline V gene data show CDR1 as LGHDT and CDR2 as YNNKEL (reference sequence). This CDR3 comprises 16 residues. In DNA form, the CDR3 reads TGTGCCAGCAGCGCCACATCGACAGGGTGGACCTACGGGCAGTACTTC. Translation gives CASSATSTGWTYGQYF.

In its sample, this clonotype was seen many times. The chain employs TRBV11-2 and TRBJ1-1; D uncertain. The CDR3 runs to 14 residues. V was trimmed by 4 bases and J by 2 bases, leaving 11 bases between them. CDR1 and CDR2 (germline): SGHAT, FQNNGV. CDR3 protein: CASSSLPGNTEAFF. CDR3 bases: TGTGCCAGCAGCTCACTCCCAGGAAACACTGAAGCTTTCTTT.

This clonotype was counted many times. CDR3 region: CASSLDQGHTGELFF. The CDR3 nucleotides read TGTGCCAGCAGCTTAGACCAGGGACATACCGGGGAGCTGTTTTTT. The V call is TRBV7-2, the J call TRBJ2-2, with D possibly being TRBD1 (6 bases). Germline V gives CDR1 SGHTA, CDR2 FQGNSA. Trimming took 1 base from V and 5 from J, leaving 11 bases between them. The CDR3 extends over 15 amino acids.

The V and J genes are TRBV5-1 and TRBJ1-5, with a tentative D call TRBD1 (5 bases). The CDR3 contains 15 residues. CDR1 and CDR2 (germline): SGHRS, YFSETQ. V lost 0 bases and J lost 4, with 11 bases in between. CDR3: CASSLDPGRNQPQHF. The CDR3 bases are TGCGCCAGCAGCTTGGACCCGGGACGGAATCAGCCCCAGCATTTT.

This clonotype showed up just a few times. V is TRBV19 and J is TRBJ1-2; D is possibly TRBD1 (5 bases). Germline lookup yields CDR1 LNHDA and CDR2 SQIVND (reference sequence). The CDR3 is made up of 17 amino acids. V shed 6 bases and J shed 2 bases, with 22 bases lying between them. The CDR3 sequence is CASSATAGTSVNYGYTF. As DNA, the CDR3 is TGTGCCAGTAGCGCAACCGCCGGGACTTCAGTCAACTATGGCTACACCTTC.

The chain combines TRBV7-2 with TRBJ2-4, with a weak D call TRBD1 (5 bases). The CDR3 is 15 residues long. CDR1 SGHTA and CDR2 FQGNSA come from the germline V gene. V was clipped by 1 base and J by 5 bases, with 12 bases between them. In DNA form, the CDR3 reads TGTGCCAGCAGCTTAGTGGTGGGGCCCCAAAACATTCAGTACTTC. The encoded protein is CASSLVVGPQNIQYF.